The present T cell receptor (beta chain) was sequenced within a study of T-cell memory formation after mild COVID-19. Looking at the study overall: Clusters were largely donor specific.

Study-wide results and limits: The pre-infection memory compartment contained some responding clones, suggesting cross-reactive memory joined. Day 15 to 85 contracting clones showed balanced CD4/CD8; day 15 to 37 expanders favored CD4+.

This clonotype has just a few counts. Its antigen is unknown. This CDR3 has 16 amino acids. Germline-derived CDR1 and CDR2 are LGHNA and YSLEER. The ends lost 1 base at V and 3 bases at J; junction bases unmatched: 4. It was 5'RACE with constant-segment primers that produced the TCR alpha and TCR beta cDNA libraries, which carried sample barcodes and UMIs. Via MiXCR, TCRdb re-called the 5' RACE reads, giving one row per CDR3 protein. The repertoire consists of 200,000 to 250,000 distinct CDR3 sequences, with roughly 15% occurring once and the leading ten covering 3.5%. The receptor was isolated from a young man who had mild COVID-19 (a few samples of this study predate the infection). Cell type and time point are not known. The genes are TRBV4-3 and TRBJ2-5; 11 bases align to TRBD2. The sequenced material came from PBMCs or a T cell subset sorted from them (not recorded which). The CDR3 spells CASSQAGTSGEETQYF. In DNA form, the CDR3 reads TGCGCCAGCAGCCAAGCCGGGACTAGCGGAGAAGAGACCCAGTACTTC.